This TCR beta chain is from a study of vaccination effects on CD4 cells after COVID-19. Findings and limits, study-wide: Pronounced clonal contraction occurred in clones induced by infection and by vaccine late after vaccination.

TCRdb keeps only in-frame clones here, not all; method: immunoSEQ multiplex PCR. The sample holds 25,000 or so clones, about 72% seen once. As regards this clone: Its antigen is still unknown.

CD4+ T cells specific for antigen were expanded with viral peptide pools by the ViraFEST assay before sequencing. Culture lasted around eleven days before CD4+ T cell isolation. Testing of the vaccine recipients showed negative nucleocapsid antibodies and no prior SARS-CoV-2 infection. In culture with about 9.7 IU/ml IL-2 and 9 to 10 ug/ml peptides, PBMC were grown at roughly 2 million per well. The CDR3 spans 14 residues. Germline CDR1 SGHAT, CDR2 FQNNGV. V was pared by 5 bases and J by 1 base, with 11 bases between. Material: CD4+ T cells from PBMCs cultured with HCoV-OC43 spike peptides, obtained before COVID-19 vaccination. Subset given: HCoV-OC43 spike overlapping peptide pool stimulation. This chain uses TRBV11-2 with TRBJ1-1, with D tentatively TRBD1 (6 bases). This sequence was found in a human donor who received a COVID-19 vaccine. CDR3 protein: CASSPRDTNTEAFF. The CDR3 DNA is TGTGCCAGCAGCCCCCGGGACACGAACACTGAAGCTTTCTTT. Combining the CDR3 with reference TRBV11-2 and TRBJ1-1 gives the whole variable domain EAGVAQSPRYKIIEKRQSVAFWCNPISGHATLYWYQQILGQGPKLLIQFQNNGVVDDSQLPKDRFSAERLKGVDSTLKIQPAKLEDSAVYLCASSPRDTNTEAFFGQGTRLTVV.